The clone carrying this T cell receptor beta chain was seen only a few times. Its antigen remains unknown. The record originates from a study of OX40 agonist ivuxolimab in advanced cancers. Study results and limitations: Certain nonresponders likewise exhibited a low normalized T-cell clonal expansion.

CDR3 length: 15 amino acids. Germline CDR1 reads SGHNT; CDR2 reads YYREEE (reference sequence). V lost 4 bases, J lost 2 bases, and 16 bases lay in between. Clones were sequenced by immunoSEQ multiplex PCR, and TCRdb holds only the in-frame ones, with some missing. The table has around 46,000 clones, about 79% seen once. The TCR originated in an adult with an advanced solid tumor such as melanoma, head and neck, liver or kidney cancer. The source material was CD4+ or CD8+ T cells sorted from blood, sampled in a trial of the OX40 agonist ivuxolimab. The rearrangement uses TRBV5-4 and TRBJ2-7; D unclear. CDR3: CASSPAAGSPYEQYF. CDR3 in DNA: TGTGCCAGCAGCCCAGCAGCTGGAAGTCCCTACGAGCAGTACTTC.